A selection of T cell receptor beta chains follows, all from one sample in a study of OX40 agonist ivuxolimab in advanced cancers. Sequencing used immunoSEQ multiplex PCR; TCRdb keeps in-frame clones, though not all of them. The sample has about 57,000 clones; nearly 85% are singletons. The source was CD4+ or CD8+ T cells sorted from blood, collected in a trial of the OX40 agonist ivuxolimab. The source of these receptors is an adult with an advanced solid tumor such as melanoma, head and neck, liver or kidney cancer. Both conserved end residues are part of each CDR3. A D gene is named only where the DNA matches it firmly. Some rows have no size entry. The others give once, few or many, or a class for an expanded clone.

J,D,V,size,DNA,CDR3
TRBJ2-7,.,TRBV5-1,.,TGCGCCAGCGCCGGGACTCTCTCCTACGAGCAGTACTTC,CASAGTLSYEQYF
TRBJ1-1,.,TRBV6-5,once,TGTGCCAGCTCTCCTTCTAATGGGCGCAGGTTGGCTTTCTTT,CASSPSNGRRLAFF
TRBJ1-1,.,TRBV11-2,.,TGTGCCAGCAGCTTAGAACGGGCAGTAGGGACTGAAGCTTTCTTT,CASSLERAVGTEAFF
TRBJ2-3,TRBD2,TRBV5-4,.,TGTGCCAGCAGCTTGACATATCTGCCCAGCGGGATAACAGATACGCAGTATTTT,CASSLTYLPSGITDTQYF
TRBJ2-1,TRBD2,TRBV7-2,.,TGTGCCAGCAGCGGCCGGGACTACTACAATGAGCAGTTCTTC,CASSGRDYYNEQFF
TRBJ1-5,.,TRBV6-5,once,TGTGCCAGCAGTACAGGAGTTTATAGCAATCAGCCCCAGCATTTT,CASSTGVYSNQPQHF
TRBJ2-2,.,TRBV5-1,.,TGCGCCAGCAGCTTTAATGGACCGAACACCGGGGAGCTGTTTTTT,CASSFNGPNTGELFF
TRBJ1-3,.,TRBV7-9,.,TGTGCCAGCAGCTTAGCGGGGGCTCCACTCTCTGGAAACACCATATATTTT,CASSLAGAPLSGNTIYF
TRBJ2-1,.,TRBV2,.,TGTGCCAGCAGTGTCAGGTCCTACAATGAGCAGTTCTTC,CASSVRSYNEQFF
TRBJ1-2,TRBD1,TRBV9,.,TGTGCCAGCAGCGCCGGGACAGGGCCTTATGGCTACACCTTC,CASSAGTGPYGYTF
TRBJ2-3,.,TRBV20-1,.,TGCAGTGGTATTCTCACAGATACGCAGTATTTT,CSGILTDTQYF
TRBJ2-2,TRBD2,TRBV28,.,TGTGCCAGCAGTCCCGGGACTAGCGGGAGGGCCGGGGAGCTGTTTTTT,CASSPGTSGRAGELFF
TRBJ2-2,.,TRBV19,few,TGTGCCAGTGTGTACGGAGTGTCCAACACCGGGGAGCTGTTTTTT,CASVYGVSNTGELFF
TRBJ2-7,.,TRBV11-2,.,TGTGCCAGCAGCTCCTCCCGGGGTAGCGGTAGCTCCTACGAGCAGTACTTC,CASSSSRGSGSSYEQYF
TRBJ1-1,.,TRBV7-2,.,TGTGCCAGCAGCCCGGACCGGGACACATCCACTGAAGCTTTCTTT,CASSPDRDTSTEAFF
TRBJ1-1,TRBD1,TRBV6-5,.,TGTGCCAGCTTCCAGGGGGACACTGAAGCTTTCTTT,CASFQGDTEAFF
TRBJ2-7,.,TRBV6-5,few,TGTGCCAGCAGTTACTCCCACAAACGGGGAGCGCAGTACTTC,CASSYSHKRGAQYF
TRBJ1-1,TRBD1,TRBV9,.,TGTGCCAGCAGCGCGCTGCGGGGACAGGGAGAACCACGAAACACTGAAGCTTTCTTT,CASSALRGQGEPRNTEAFF
TRBJ1-1,.,TRBV5-1,.,TGCGCCAGCAGCCCCGACACCTTGAACACTGAAGCTTTCTTT,CASSPDTLNTEAFF
TRBJ2-3,TRBD1,TRBV6-5,.,TGTGCCAGCAGGAGACAGGGAATGGGGGCAGATACGCAGTATTTT,CASRRQGMGADTQYF
TRBJ2-5,TRBD2,TRBV5-1,.,TGCGCCAGCAGCTTGGGAGCGGGAGGCGGTCAAGAGACCCAGTACTTC,CASSLGAGGGQETQYF
TRBJ2-7,.,TRBV5-1,.,TGCGCCAGCAGCTTGGACCCGGGGGTCGGGGGCGAGCAGTACTTC,CASSLDPGVGGEQYF
TRBJ2-1,TRBD2,TRBV7-9,.,TGTGCCAGCAGCTTACTAGCGGGATCCTACAATGAGCAGTTCTTC,CASSLLAGSYNEQFF
TRBJ2-7,TRBD2,TRBV28,.,TGTGCCAGCAGTTTACTGGCGGGGGATATCCACGAGCAGTACTTC,CASSLLAGDIHEQYF
TRBJ1-1,.,TRBV28,.,TGTGCCAGCAGTCTCAGGGAGGAGACTGAAGCTTTCTTT,CASSLREETEAFF
TRBJ2-2,.,TRBV9,.,TGTGCCAGCAGCCCCATGGTGGGCGGGGAGCTGTTTTTT,CASSPMVGGELFF
TRBJ2-1,.,TRBV5-8,once,TGTGCCAGCAGCCCCGGGACTCTCCCTGATGAGCAGTTCTTC,CASSPGTLPDEQFF
TRBJ1-1,.,TRBV5-1,.,TGCGCCAGCACCGGGTCATACACTGAAGCTTTCTTT,CASTGSYTEAFF
TRBJ2-2,.,TRBV7-7,.,TGTGCCAGCAGCCAAACCGGGACCCCGAACACCGGGGAGCTGTTTTTT,CASSQTGTPNTGELFF
TRBJ2-2,.,TRBV15,.,TGTGCCACCAGCAGGTTTATTGGAGGGACCGGGGAGCTGTTTTTT,CATSRFIGGTGELFF
TRBJ2-5,TRBD1,TRBV19,.,TGTGCCAGTAGTATCCCGGGACAGGGGAGAGAGACCCAGTACTTC,CASSIPGQGRETQYF
TRBJ1-1,TRBD1,TRBV4-2,.,TGTGCCAGCAGCCTCTACAGGGGGATTGACACTGAAGCTTTCTTT,CASSLYRGIDTEAFF
TRBJ2-1,.,TRBV11-2,.,TGTGCCAGCAGCCCCCAACAGGCCTTCTACAATGAGCAGTTCTTC,CASSPQQAFYNEQFF
TRBJ2-7,TRBD1,TRBV6-6,.,TGTGCCAGCAGTTACAGGGACAGGGAAGGGACCTACGAGCAGTACTTC,CASSYRDREGTYEQYF
TRBJ2-7,TRBD1,TRBV6-1,.,TGTGCCAGCAGTGCTCCCACCGGGACAGGGTCCTCCTACGAGCAGTACTTC,CASSAPTGTGSSYEQYF
TRBJ2-3,TRBD2,TRBV29-1,.,TGCAGCGTTGAGGGGCGGGAGGGCACAGATACGCAGTATTTT,CSVEGREGTDTQYF
TRBJ1-2,.,TRBV6-1,.,TGTGCCAGCAGTGAAGCTGGGTCCCCACTTTATGGCTACACCTTC,CASSEAGSPLYGYTF
TRBJ2-1,.,TRBV19,few,TGTGCCAGTAGTACCCCAGGGTGGGCTTACAATGAGCAGTTCTTC,CASSTPGWAYNEQFF
TRBJ1-2,.,TRBV30,.,TGTGCCTGGAGTGTATCTTTAAACTATGGCTACACCTTC,CAWSVSLNYGYTF
TRBJ1-2,TRBD1,TRBV6-5,.,TGTGCCACCAAGGTTCTAGACAGGGGGCAGAGTGGCTACACCTTC,CATKVLDRGQSGYTF
TRBJ2-7,TRBD2,TRBV7-8,.,TGTGCCAGCAGCTTCAGCGGGAGGGCCTACGAGCAGTACTTC,CASSFSGRAYEQYF
TRBJ1-5,.,TRBV5-5,.,TGTGCCAGCAGCCTGACGACCGGCCAGCCCCAGCATTTT,CASSLTTGQPQHF
TRBJ2-1,TRBD2,TRBV5-1,.,TGCGCCAGCAGCCCTCCTAGCGGCCCTAGGGATGAGCAGTTCTTC,CASSPPSGPRDEQFF
TRBJ1-2,TRBD1,TRBV18,.,TGTGCCAGCTCACTGCGGACAGGGGGCACTAACTATGGCTACACCTTC,CASSLRTGGTNYGYTF
TRBJ1-1,TRBD1,TRBV5-4,.,TGTGCCAGCAGATTTGACAGGGGGCAGCCTGAAGCTTTCTTT,CASRFDRGQPEAFF
TRBJ1-1,.,TRBV6-1,few,TGTGCCAGCAGTGAAAACTTTGGGCAGATCACTGAAGCTTTCTTT,CASSENFGQITEAFF
TRBJ1-5,.,TRBV19,.,TGTGCCAGTACCAAGTGGGGGGCGCGAGTCCAGCCCCAGCATTTT,CASTKWGARVQPQHF
TRBJ1-2,.,TRBV11-2,few,TGTGCCAGCAGCTTCGGGACAACTAACTATGGCTACACCTTC,CASSFGTTNYGYTF
TRBJ2-7,.,TRBV5-4,.,TGTGCCAGCAGAGACGGACCGAACTCCTACGAGCAGTACTTC,CASRDGPNSYEQYF
TRBJ2-7,TRBD1,TRBV5-5,once,TGTGCCAGCAGCTTGGACAGGGGAAAGGACGAGCAGTACTTC,CASSLDRGKDEQYF
TRBJ1-6,.,TRBV5-1,.,TGCGCCAGCAGCTGGGGGAATTCACCCCTCCACTTT,CASSWGNSPLHF
TRBJ2-4,.,TRBV2,once,TGTGCCAGCAGTGAGCAAACAGGGCAAGGGGACAAAAACATTCAGTACTTC,CASSEQTGQGDKNIQYF
TRBJ1-4,.,TRBV15,.,TGTGCCACCAGCCCCAGCGGGGGACGTGGCGAAAAACTGTTTTTT,CATSPSGGRGEKLFF